This is a list of T cell receptor beta chains from one sample in a study of T-cell memory formation after mild COVID-19. MiXCR was run by TCRdb on the 5' RACE reads, yielding one entry per CDR3 protein. The table has some 150,000 distinct CDR3 sequences, 20% to 25% seen once. Sequenced sample: PBMCs or a T cell subset sorted from them (not recorded which). The origin of the receptors is an adult woman who had mild COVID-19 (a few samples of this study predate the infection). Cell type and time point are not known. Both conserved end residues are part of each CDR3. D genes are given only for firm matches. Size tells how often a clone was seen (once, few, many) or the class of an expanded clone, and some rows leave it out.

J gene,clone size,D gene,V gene,CDR3 protein,CDR3 DNA
TRBJ2-1,few,TRBD2,TRBV4-2,CASSLRLAGVPVSGNEQFF,TGTGCCAGCAGCCTGAGACTAGCGGGAGTCCCGGTCTCAGGGAATGAGCAGTTCTTC
TRBJ2-3,few,-,TRBV24-1,CATSDLGLATDTQYF,TGTGCCACCAGTGATTTGGGACTTGCGACAGATACGCAGTATTTT
TRBJ2-7,-,-,TRBV19,CASSFVLRSSYEQYF,TGTGCCAGTAGTTTCGTCTTGAGGAGCTCCTACGAGCAGTACTTC
TRBJ2-1,few,TRBD2,TRBV6-1,CASSELAGASYNEQFF,TGTGCCAGCAGTGAACTAGCGGGAGCTTCCTACAATGAGCAGTTCTTC
TRBJ1-4,few,-,TRBV30,CAWSAIRGRGEKLFF,TGTGCCTGGAGTGCAATCAGGGGACGAGGAGAAAAACTGTTTTTT
TRBJ2-3,-,-,TRBV29-1,CSVNGPDTDTQYF,TGCAGCGTTAATGGTCCAGACACAGATACGCAGTATTTT
TRBJ2-7,-,-,TRBV27,CASSFSGHRDEQYF,TGTGCCAGCAGTTTCTCGGGACACAGAGACGAGCAGTACTTC
TRBJ1-2,-,-,TRBV7-6,CASSGGGGALYGYTF,TGTGCCAGCAGCGGGGGCGGGGGAGCCCTCTATGGCTACACCTTC
TRBJ2-1,few,TRBD2,TRBV7-2,CASSLVAGVWYNEQFF,TGTGCCAGCAGCTTAGTAGCGGGAGTATGGTACAATGAGCAGTTCTTC
TRBJ2-3,many,-,TRBV5-1,CASSLAFSGGSTDTQYF,TGCGCCAGCAGCTTGGCATTCTCTGGTGGATCCACAGATACGCAGTATTTT
TRBJ1-5,few,-,TRBV12-3/TRBV12-4,CASSFDRSNQPQHF,TGTGCCAGCAGTTTTGACAGGAGCAATCAGCCCCAGCATTTT
TRBJ1-6,many,-,TRBV6-5,CASTPATADNSPLHF,TGTGCCAGCACCCCGGCAACAGCAGATAATTCACCCCTCCACTTT
TRBJ1-3,-,-,TRBV5-1,CASSLAVGGNTIYF,TGCGCCAGCAGCTTGGCCGTTGGGGGAAACACCATATATTTT
TRBJ2-1,-,-,TRBV5-6,CASDTSYNEQFF,TGTGCCAGCGACACTTCCTACAATGAGCAGTTCTTC
TRBJ2-7,few,-,TRBV5-1,CASSHSSSYEQYF,TGCGCCAGCAGCCACTCAAGCTCCTACGAGCAGTACTTC
TRBJ2-7,many,-,TRBV27,CASKGRQGTYEQYF,TGTGCCAGCAAGGGCAGACAAGGAACATACGAGCAGTACTTC
TRBJ2-7,-,-,TRBV12-3/TRBV12-4,CASSRSELSEQYF,TGTGCCAGCAGTAGAAGCGAACTGTCGGAGCAGTACTTC
TRBJ2-2,-,-,TRBV5-5,CASSLSLSSTGELFF,TGTGCCAGCAGCTTGTCCCTCTCTAGCACCGGGGAGCTGTTTTTT
TRBJ2-1,few,TRBD2,TRBV6-4,CASSAQLGTSGRSSYNEQFF,TGTGCCAGCAGCGCCCAACTCGGGACTAGCGGGAGAAGCTCCTACAATGAGCAGTTCTTC
TRBJ2-3,-,TRBD1,TRBV5-1,CASSPIHSQGGTDTQYF,TGCGCCAGCAGCCCTATACACAGCCAGGGGGGCACAGATACGCAGTATTTT
TRBJ1-2,-,-,TRBV4-1,CASSQDLSGVGGYTF,TGCGCCAGCAGCCAAGATCTGAGCGGGGTGGGCGGCTACACCTTC
TRBJ2-7,-,-,TRBV10-3,CAISQGGEQYF,TGTGCCATCAGCCAGGGTGGAGAGCAGTACTTC
TRBJ2-3,once,TRBD1,TRBV7-9,CASSLAGQGVRDTQYF,TGTGCCAGCAGCTTAGCGGGCCAGGGGGTCAGAGATACGCAGTATTTT
TRBJ2-3,few,TRBD1,TRBV9,CASSVGQGAVDTQYF,TGTGCCAGCAGCGTTGGACAGGGGGCCGTAGATACGCAGTATTTT
TRBJ2-3,-,-,TRBV18,CASSPQGTTDTQYF,TGTGCCAGCTCACCACAGGGGACGACAGATACGCAGTATTTT
TRBJ2-1,few,-,TRBV29-1,CSVEGAGFGNEQFF,TGCAGCGTTGAAGGTGCGGGGTTCGGGAATGAGCAGTTCTTC
TRBJ2-1,-,TRBD2,TRBV7-3,CASSPGTSGYEQFF,TGTGCCAGCAGCCCCGGGACTAGCGGGTATGAGCAGTTCTTC
TRBJ2-7,few,TRBD2,TRBV7-9,CASSPRAGGPYEQYF,TGTGCCAGCAGCCCTAGAGCGGGAGGGCCTTACGAGCAGTACTTC
TRBJ2-5,-,TRBD1,TRBV7-9,CASGDRALETQYF,TGTGCCAGCGGAGACAGGGCCCTAGAGACCCAGTACTTC
TRBJ2-1,-,-,TRBV7-9,CAVEDSNEQFF,TGTGCGGTAGAGGATAGCAATGAGCAGTTCTTC
TRBJ2-2,few,-,TRBV29-1,CSVLMGNTGELFF,TGCAGCGTTCTGATGGGGAACACCGGGGAGCTGTTTTTT
TRBJ2-2,-,TRBD2,TRBV9,CASSAGTSITGELFF,TGTGCCAGCTCCGCCGGGACTAGTATCACCGGGGAGCTGTTTTTT
TRBJ1-2,-,-,TRBV9,CASSVAGGALPPGYTF,TGTGCCAGCAGCGTAGCTGGCGGGGCCCTGCCCCCCGGCTACACCTTC
TRBJ2-3,-,-,TRBV7-6,CASSWPGTDTQYF,TGTGCCAGCAGCTGGCCGGGCACAGATACGCAGTATTTT
TRBJ1-1,few,-,TRBV19,CASSFDTPNTEAFF,TGTGCCAGTAGTTTCGACACCCCGAACACTGAAGCTTTCTTT
TRBJ2-2,-,TRBD2,TRBV18,CASSPPLGGANTGELFF,TGTGCCAGCTCACCCCCCTTGGGGGGGGCGAACACCGGGGAGCTGTTTTTT
TRBJ2-5,-,-,TRBV5-5,CASSLNGETQYF,TGTGCCAGCAGCCTCAATGGGGAGACCCAGTACTTC
TRBJ2-7,few,TRBD1,TRBV9,CASSTGTGGAYEQYF,TGTGCCAGCAGTACCGGGACAGGGGGGGCTTACGAGCAGTACTTC